This T cell receptor beta chain appears in the sequencing data of a study of control samples from healthy donors and cancer patients (dated by TCRdb to 2019 to 2021). For this clone: No antigen is known for it. The input lacks base qualities; no much larger clone sits a single base away.

V drops 7 bases and J drops 0 bases, leaving 9 bases in between. CDR1 and CDR2, looked up from the germline V gene (reference sequence), are LNHDA and SQIVND. The CDR3 goes from the cysteine to the phenylalanine over 14 residues. The kept DNA is CDR3 alone, 42 bases in frame from the first base. The library was obtained by the immunoSEQ multiplex PCR assay. As stored in TCRdb, this immuneACCESS dataset retains in-frame rearrangements with V and J assigned. A fraction of the clones does not appear; measured against another copy, unresolved V genes explain less than half of the discrepancy, and the remainder lacks a known reason. Across this sample there are under 200,000 clones, with approximately 90% seen only once. The top ten constitute 0.68% of the sample.

The TCR was taken from a woman in her twenties or thirties in good health. The sequencing sample was made of blood. Recombination connected TRBV19 to TRBJ2-2; the D gene is not confidently resolved. The CDR3 loop reads CASKGPANTGELFF. The DNA reads as follows: TGTGCCAGTAAAGGGCCGGCGAACACCGGGGAGCTGTTTTTT.